This record concerns one TCR beta chain sequence. Antigen specificity is unknown. The junction had 7 bases not matched to a gene; V was cut back by 0 bases and J by 9 bases. CDR3 size: 15 residues. Per germline, CDR1 SGHRS and CDR2 YFSETQ. This specimen belongs to a study of shared clonotypes between healthy human individuals. Repertoires were generated with immunoSEQ multiplex PCR, while TCRdb's copy carries only in-frame clones and drops some. The table lists over 850,000 clones, approximately 80% of them singletons. Study-level results: The represented genetic and exposure-history diversity was limited by the small number of donors. The authors expected sequencing depth to affect clonotype sharing among donors.

The J gene is TRBJ1-5, the V gene TRBV5-1; TRBD1 aligns across 9 bases. Material: memory CD4+ T cells from PBMCs. Subset defined: CD45RA-negative fraction. This receptor was taken from a man aged 18-30 years in good health. Some clones in this sample may be carry-over from other donors' samples. The DNA of the CDR3 is TGCGCCAGCAGCTTGGGCCCACAGGGGGCAGGGCCCCAGCATTTT. The encoded protein is CASSLGPQGAGPQHF.